This T cell receptor beta chain came from a study of spatial heterogeneity in lung cancer. Study in general: Alpha-chain detections were consistently fewer than beta-chain detections among the sequences.

The presence of a unique molecular identifier marked each TCR cDNA molecule. MiXCR, applied by TCRdb to the 5' RACE reads, yields one record per CDR3 protein. The sample lists 40,000 to 45,000 distinct CDR3 sequences, approximately 6.3% seen once, with around 42% in the top ten. Time point of the sample: sample taken at primary tumor resection. The donors, around 72 patients with untreated early-stage non-small cell lung cancer, provided the samples. The authors sequenced whole RNA from tumor, nontumor lung or frozen PBMC without sorting. This clonotype showed up just a few times. The CDR3 is 15 residues long.

Sequenced here: PBMCs, sampled at surgery. This TCR was sampled from a female donor with early-stage non-small cell lung cancer. This chain uses TRBV21-1 with TRBJ2-7; no check of the table's D call, TRBD1, against the DNA was made. TRBV21-1 has pseudogene status. The DNA of the CDR3 is TGTGCCAGCAGCAAAGACCCGGACAACTCCTACGAGCAGTACTTC. Amino acids: CASSKDPDNSYEQYF.